The 15 T cell receptor beta chains below were found in one sample sequenced in a study of T-cell reconstitution after alpha-beta-depleted transplantation in children. The authors prepared the TCRbeta library with unique molecular identifiers. TCRdb itself ran the PCR reads through MiXCR, one entry per CDR3 protein. Of 450,000 to 600,000 distinct CDR3 sequences listed, about 10% were seen once; the top ten hold 2%. Sequences were derived from PBMCs, sampled before TCRalphabeta/CD19-depleted stem cell transplant. The receptors originated from a child aged 2 to 10 with inherited bone marrow failure, due to receive a stem cell transplant.

This clonotype was counted a few times. For the CDR3, the DNA is TGTGCCTGGAGTTCCGGGAGCTCCTACAATGAGCAGTTCTTC. Its translation: CAWSSGSSYNEQFF. This chain joins TRBV30 and TRBJ2-1, with D maybe TRBD2 (6 bases). CDR3 size: 14 residues. V dropped 2 bases and J dropped 0 bases, with 8 bases sitting between them. Germline lookup yields CDR1 GTSNPN and CDR2 SVGIG (reference sequence).

This clonotype was picked up many times. The chain links TRBV29-1 to TRBJ2-7, with D perhaps TRBD1 or TRBD2 (6 bases each). V shed 0 bases and J shed 4 bases, with 19 bases lying between them. CDR3 length: 16 amino acids. Germline CDR1 SQVTM, CDR2 ANQGSEA. This chain's CDR3 is CSVEDVVGGQQYEQYF. The CDR3 DNA sequence: TGCAGCGTTGAAGATGTGGTCGGGGGACAACAATACGAGCAGTACTTC.

This chain uses TRBV4-3 with TRBJ2-5; 7 bases are a match to TRBD2. Germline assignment: CDR1 LGHNA and CDR2 YSLEER. The CDR3 runs to 15 residues. J gave up 1 base and V 1 base, and 3 bases lay outside the gene matches. The CDR3 loop reads CASSQGAGAQETQYF. For the CDR3, the DNA is TGCGCCAGCAGCCAAGGGGCGGGAGCCCAAGAGACCCAGTACTTC.

This clonotype was observed many times. The V gene is TRBV5-1, the J gene TRBJ2-2; 11 bases are a match to TRBD2. Germline CDR1 is SGHRS and CDR2 is YFSETQ. The CDR3 loop spans 15 amino acids. With V trimmed by 3 bases and J by 5 bases, 3 bases remained unmatched. CDR3 nucleotide sequence: TGCGCCAGCAGCTATCTAGCGGGAGGAACCGGGGAGCTGTTTTTT. It codes for CASSYLAGGTGELFF.

This clonotype was observed at least ten times. V gene TRBV11-1 combines with J gene TRBJ2-1; possibly TRBD1 or TRBD2 for D (6 bases each). Trimming took off 4 bases at V and 3 bases at J, with 22 bases between the two ends. Germline-derived CDR1 and CDR2 are SGHAT and FQDESV (reference sequence). This CDR3 is 18 amino acids long. The DNA for the CDR3 is TGTGCCAGCAGCTCGACCCAAGCCTGGACAGCGGGCTACAATGAGCAGTTCTTC. Translating it yields CASSSTQAWTAGYNEQFF.

The chain recombines TRBV7-9 with TRBJ1-1; a weak D match, TRBD1 (6 bases). The V gene lost 1 base and the J gene lost 7 bases, with 13 bases spanning the gap. Germline lookup yields CDR1 SEHNR and CDR2 FQNEAQ (reference sequence). The CDR3 is 14 residues long. The CDR3 DNA is TGTGCCAGCAGCTTAGAGGGGGGGGGAGTTGAAGCTTTCTTT. It codes for CASSLEGGGVEAFF.

The rearrangement links TRBV15 to TRBJ2-4; D perhaps matches TRBD1 (7 bases). Germline lookup yields CDR1 LNHNV and CDR2 YYDKDF (reference sequence). The CDR3 consists of 16 residues. V was trimmed by 6 bases and J by 6 bases, leaving 21 bases between them. In DNA form, the CDR3 reads TGTGCCACCAGTGGACCGGGAGCCTACAGGGGAAACATTCAGTACTTC. It specifies CATSGPGAYRGNIQYF.

This clonotype has a count of ten or more. This chain uses TRBV4-3 with TRBJ2-1; no firm D call. The germline V and J ends were trimmed by 0 bases and 8 bases, with 8 bases remaining between them. The CDR3 totals 13 residues. Germline loops: CDR1 LGHNA, CDR2 YSLEER. The CDR3 sequence: CASSQDHRDEQFF. The CDR3 nucleotides are TGCGCCAGCAGCCAAGATCACCGCGATGAGCAGTTCTTC.

This clonotype was detected many times. This rearrangement joins TRBV4-1 to TRBJ2-5; the D gene could be TRBD1 or TRBD2 (5 bases each). Germline CDR1 MGHRA, CDR2 YSYEKL. The V and J ends lost 1 base and 5 bases respectively, with 14 bases between them. This CDR3 contains 15 residues. CDR3 in amino acids: CASSQAPRGRETQYF. In DNA form, the CDR3 reads TGCGCCAGCAGCCAAGCTCCTAGGGGACGGGAGACCCAGTACTTC.

With respect to this clonotype: A much larger clone lies one base from this, so it may be a read error. The V and J genes are TRBV5-5 and TRBJ2-2; perhaps D is TRBD1 or TRBD2 (5 bases each). CDR3 length equals 16 residues. CDR1 SGHKS and CDR2 YYEKEE come from the germline V gene (reference sequence). Trimming took off 2 bases at V and 8 bases at J, with 19 bases between the two ends. The CDR3 spells CASSFSPTWDPGELFF. Here the CDR3 DNA reads TGTGCCAGCAGCTTTTCCCCTACCTGGGACCCTGGGGAGCTGTTTTTT.

This clonotype was seen at least ten times. This rearrangement joins TRBV27 to TRBJ2-5; 7 bases match TRBD2. The CDR3 covers 14 residues. Losses at the gene ends were 8 bases for V and 1 base for J; bases not matched to a gene: 7. Germline V CDR1 and CDR2: MNHEY, SMNVEV (reference sequence). Here the CDR3 reads CASRLGGTQETQYF. The DNA for the CDR3 is TGTGCCAGCCGCCTGGGGGGGACCCAAGAGACCCAGTACTTC.

This rearrangement joins TRBV3-1 to TRBJ2-3; D call uncertain. The ends were cut back, 4 bases at V and 4 bases at J, with 12 bases in the middle. Germline V gene data show CDR1 as LGHDT and CDR2 as YNNKEL (reference sequence). The CDR3 runs to 14 residues. The CDR3 loop is CASSRVGASDTQYF. The CDR3 coding sequence is TGTGCCAGCAGCCGGGTGGGCGCTTCAGATACGCAGTATTTT.

This clonotype was recorded at least ten times. J is TRBJ2-1 and V is TRBV5-1; the D gene could be TRBD1 or TRBD2 (5 bases each). CDR3 length: 15 amino acids. Per germline, CDR1 SGHRS and CDR2 YFSETQ. V lost 4 bases, J lost 1 base, and 12 bases lay in between. CDR3 bases: TGCGCCAGCAGCCTGGGACCGTCTTCCTACAATGAGCAGTTCTTC. This gives the protein CASSLGPSSYNEQFF.

This clonotype has a handful of counts. The J gene is TRBJ2-7, the V gene TRBV5-1, with D possibly TRBD1 on 6 matching bases. The V and J ends lost 3 bases and 3 bases respectively, with 13 bases between them. Germline loops: CDR1 SGHRS, CDR2 YFSETQ. CDR3 size: 14 residues. The CDR3 region is CASSSGRGDYEQYF. CDR3 in DNA: TGCGCCAGCAGCTCCGGCAGGGGCGACTACGAGCAGTACTTC.

This clonotype has more than one count but fewer than ten. The chain uses TRBV20-1 and TRBJ1-5; 7 positions match TRBD1. The CDR3 covers 17 residues. V shed 0 bases, J shed 0 bases, and the junction held 8 bases outside the gene matches. CDR1 is DFQATT, CDR2 SNEGSKA, per germline (reference sequence). The CDR3 spells CSAREVIGTVSNQPQHF. DNA of the CDR3: TGCAGTGCTAGAGAAGTCATCGGGACAGTTAGCAATCAGCCCCAGCATTTT.